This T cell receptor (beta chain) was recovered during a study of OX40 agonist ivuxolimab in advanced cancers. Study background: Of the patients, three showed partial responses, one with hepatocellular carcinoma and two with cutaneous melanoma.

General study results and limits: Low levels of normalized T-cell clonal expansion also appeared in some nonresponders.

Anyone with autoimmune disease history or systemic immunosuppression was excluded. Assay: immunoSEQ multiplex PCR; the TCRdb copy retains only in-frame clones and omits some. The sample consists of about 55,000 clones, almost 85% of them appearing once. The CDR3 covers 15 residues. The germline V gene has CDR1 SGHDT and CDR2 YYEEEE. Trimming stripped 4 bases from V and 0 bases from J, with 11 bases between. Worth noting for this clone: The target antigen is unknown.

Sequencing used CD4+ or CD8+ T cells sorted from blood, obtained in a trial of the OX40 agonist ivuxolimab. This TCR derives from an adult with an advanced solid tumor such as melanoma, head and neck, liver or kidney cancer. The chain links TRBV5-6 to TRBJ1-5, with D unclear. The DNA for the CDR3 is TGTGCCAGCAGCCAGATGGACCTTAGCAATCAGCCCCAGCATTTT. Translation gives CASSQMDLSNQPQHF.